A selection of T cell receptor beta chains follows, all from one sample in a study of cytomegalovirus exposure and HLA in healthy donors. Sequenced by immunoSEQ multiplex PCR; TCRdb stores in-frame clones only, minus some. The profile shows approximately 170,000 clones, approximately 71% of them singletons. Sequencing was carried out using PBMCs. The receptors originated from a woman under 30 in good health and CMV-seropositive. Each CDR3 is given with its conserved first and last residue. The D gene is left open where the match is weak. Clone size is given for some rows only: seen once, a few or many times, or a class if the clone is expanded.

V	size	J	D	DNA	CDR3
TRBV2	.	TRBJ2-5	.	TGTGCCAGCAGTGACGACGGCAGGGGATTGGTACAGACCCAGTACTTC	CASSDDGRGLVQTQYF
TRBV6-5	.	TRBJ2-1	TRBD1	TGTGCCAGCAGTTACTCCAAGGGACAGGGGGTAAATGAGCAGTTCTTC	CASSYSKGQGVNEQFF
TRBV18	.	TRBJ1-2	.	TGTGCCAGCTCACCAACTATGGCACCCGACTATGGCTACACCTTC	CASSPTMAPDYGYTF
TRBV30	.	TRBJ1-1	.	TGTGCCTGGGTGCCCCTGACCCGGCGGGAGAACACTGAAGCTTTCTTT	CAWVPLTRRENTEAFF
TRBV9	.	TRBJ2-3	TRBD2	TGTGCCAGCAGCGTCAAGGGTCTAGCGGGGTCAGATACGCAGTATTTT	CASSVKGLAGSDTQYF
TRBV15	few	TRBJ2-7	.	TGTGCCACCAGCAGAGATCCCGGGGTCGAGCAGTACTTC	CATSRDPGVEQYF
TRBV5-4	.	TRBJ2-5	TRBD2	TGTGCCAGCAGCTTCACCGGGGGGGCGCCCCAAGAGACCCAGTACTTC	CASSFTGGAPQETQYF
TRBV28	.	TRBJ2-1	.	TGTGCCAGCAATATCCAAGGCATAGGGGCAAGTGAGCAGTTCTTC	CASNIQGIGASEQFF
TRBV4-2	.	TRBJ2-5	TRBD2	TGTGCCAGCAGCTCCAACCTGGTACGGGGGGGCCGGGGGCAAGAGACCCAGTACTTC	CASSSNLVRGGRGQETQYF
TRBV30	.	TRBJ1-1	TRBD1	TGTGCCTGCTTAACAGGGGGTAACACTGAAGCTTTCTTT	CACLTGGNTEAFF
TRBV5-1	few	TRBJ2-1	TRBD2	TGCGCCAGCAGCTTCGTATCCAGCGGGAAGTCCTACAATGAGCAGTTCTTC	CASSFVSSGKSYNEQFF
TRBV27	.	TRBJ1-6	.	TGTGCCAGCAGCTTCTGGATACGCCGGGATGAGAATTCACCCCTCCACTTT	CASSFWIRRDENSPLHF
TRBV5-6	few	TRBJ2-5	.	TGTGCCAGCAGCGTATTACAGGGAATGGAGACCCAGTACTTC	CASSVLQGMETQYF
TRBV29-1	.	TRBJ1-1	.	TGCAGCGTTGTTCACATGAACACTGAAGCTTTCTTT	CSVVHMNTEAFF
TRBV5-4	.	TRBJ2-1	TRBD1	TGTGCCAGCAGCTTTCCCGGGACAGGGGGTTACAATGAGCAGTTCTTC	CASSFPGTGGYNEQFF
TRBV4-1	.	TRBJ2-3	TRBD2	TGCGCCAGCAGCCAAGGTCCGACTAGCGGATACACAGATACGCAGTATTTT	CASSQGPTSGYTDTQYF
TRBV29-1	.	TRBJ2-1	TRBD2	TGCAGCGTTGTATCTGTAGCGGGGGTTCTCAATGAGCAGTTCTTC	CSVVSVAGVLNEQFF
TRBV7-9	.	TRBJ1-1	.	TGTGCCAGCAACTTAGCCGGGTATCGGAACACTGAAGCTTTCTTT	CASNLAGYRNTEAFF
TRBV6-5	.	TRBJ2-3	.	TGTGCCAGCAGTTACCCGTCGGATACGCAGTATTTT	CASSYPSDTQYF
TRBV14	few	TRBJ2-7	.	TGTGCCAGCAGCCAAGGGACAACTGGCGAGCAGTACTTC	CASSQGTTGEQYF
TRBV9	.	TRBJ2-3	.	TGTGCCAGCAGCGGATTCAGTCGAGTTCTCGGAGGGGATACGCAGTATTTT	CASSGFSRVLGGDTQYF
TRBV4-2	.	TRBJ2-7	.	TGTGCCAGCAGCCCTGAGGGGGGGGGCCTGTACGAGCAGTACTTC	CASSPEGGGLYEQYF
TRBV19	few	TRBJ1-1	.	TGTGCCAGTAGTATGACAAGGACTGAAGCTTTCTTT	CASSMTRTEAFF
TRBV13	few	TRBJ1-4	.	TGTGCCAGCAGCTTCGGGGTCGATAATGAAAAACTGTTTTTT	CASSFGVDNEKLFF
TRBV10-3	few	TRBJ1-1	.	TGTGCCATCAGGGGGAGGCAGACGAACACTGAAGCTTTCTTT	CAIRGRQTNTEAFF
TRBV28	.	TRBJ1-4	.	TGTGCCAGCAGTTTACGGGGACTGCGGGAAAAACTGTTTTTT	CASSLRGLREKLFF
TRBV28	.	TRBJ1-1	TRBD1	TGTGCCAGCAAGACAGGGTTGGGGACTGAAGCTTTCTTT	CASKTGLGTEAFF
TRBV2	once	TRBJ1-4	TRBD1	TGTGCCAGCAGTGTGAGGACAGGGAATGAAAAACTGTTTTTT	CASSVRTGNEKLFF
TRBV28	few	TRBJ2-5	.	TGTGCCAGCAGTTTAAGGGCAGGGAAGAGAGACCAAGAGACCCAGTACTTC	CASSLRAGKRDQETQYF
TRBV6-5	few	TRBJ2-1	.	TGTGCCAGCAGTTACACGGTTCCCAGGTACAATGAGCAGTTCTTC	CASSYTVPRYNEQFF
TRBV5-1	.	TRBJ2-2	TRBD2	TGCGCCAGCAGCCCCACTAGCGGGAGGAGAACCGGGGAGCTGTTTTTT	CASSPTSGRRTGELFF
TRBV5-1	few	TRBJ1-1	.	TGCGCCAGCAGCCTTGGGCCTCCCTCAGTTGAAGCTTTCTTT	CASSLGPPSVEAFF
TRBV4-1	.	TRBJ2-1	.	TGCGCCAGCAGCACCCAACAGGGGAGGTTTACGAATGAGCAGTTCTTC	CASSTQQGRFTNEQFF
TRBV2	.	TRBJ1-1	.	TGTGCCAGCGACACTAACACTGAAGCTTTCTTT	CASDTNTEAFF
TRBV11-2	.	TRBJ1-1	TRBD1	TGTGCCAGCAGCCCGCGGACAGGGGCGAACACTGAAGCTTTCTTT	CASSPRTGANTEAFF
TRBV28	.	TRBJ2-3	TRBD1	TGTGCCAGCAGTTCTTGGACAGGTTTCACAGATACGCAGTATTTT	CASSSWTGFTDTQYF
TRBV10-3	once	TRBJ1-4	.	TGTGCCATCAGTGAGTCATTAGTTCGGGGAGCGCAGGAAAAACTGTTTTTT	CAISESLVRGAQEKLFF
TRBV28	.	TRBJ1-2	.	TGTGCCGGAGCCCTCACGGCCCGTAATGGCTACACCTTC	CAGALTARNGYTF
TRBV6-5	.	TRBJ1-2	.	TGTGCCAGCAGTTCCGCCGGGATGAACTATGGCTACACCTTC	CASSSAGMNYGYTF
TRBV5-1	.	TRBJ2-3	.	TGCGCCAGCAGCTTGGGGGGGACTGCTAGAGCAGATACGCAGTATTTT	CASSLGGTARADTQYF
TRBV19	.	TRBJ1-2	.	TGTGCCAGTACGTGGGGGGGCTCATCCTATGGCTACACCTTC	CASTWGGSSYGYTF
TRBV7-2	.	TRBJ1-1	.	TGTGCCAGCAGCTTAGTTCCAGGGCCCCAGAACACTGAAGCTTTCTTT	CASSLVPGPQNTEAFF
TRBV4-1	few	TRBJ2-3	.	TGCGCCAGCAGCCTCGGGAATAGCGGTACAGATACGCAGTATTTT	CASSLGNSGTDTQYF
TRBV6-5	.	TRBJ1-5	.	TGTGCCAGCAGTTCGGGAGTGAATAGCAATCAGCCCCAGCATTTT	CASSSGVNSNQPQHF
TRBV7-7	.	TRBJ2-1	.	TGTGCTAGCTCCCTTACAGACTACAATGAGCAGTTCTTC	CASSLTDYNEQFF
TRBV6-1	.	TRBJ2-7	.	TGTGCCAGCAGTGGCCAGACTCTGCGGGGTCGCGAGCAGTACTTC	CASSGQTLRGREQYF
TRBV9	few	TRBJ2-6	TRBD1	TGTGCCAGCAGCGCGGGACAGTTAGGGGCCAACGTCCTGACTTTC	CASSAGQLGANVLTF
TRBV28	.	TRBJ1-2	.	TGTGCCAGCAGTTTCCCCCCAGCGAACTATGGCTACACCTTC	CASSFPPANYGYTF
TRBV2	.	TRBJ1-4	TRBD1	TGTGCCAGCAGTGAACAGGGGGCCTCAACTTATGAAAAACTGTTTTTT	CASSEQGASTYEKLFF
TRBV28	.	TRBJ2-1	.	TGTGCCAGCAGTTATCCAGCCTACGGACCTAGCACACAAGGACCCAATGAGCAGTTCTTC	CASSYPAYGPSTQGPNEQFF
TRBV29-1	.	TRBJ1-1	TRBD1	TGCAGTGTTTTACAGGGGGCGCGGAACACTGAAGCTTTCTTT	CSVLQGARNTEAFF
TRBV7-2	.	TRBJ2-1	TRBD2	TGTGCCAGCAGTTTCGAGGGACTAGCGGGGGATGAGCAGTTCTTC	CASSFEGLAGDEQFF
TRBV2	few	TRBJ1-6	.	TGTGCCAGCTCAACCCCGGGACAAAATTCACCCCTCCACTTT	CASSTPGQNSPLHF